The text below deals with one T cell receptor beta chain. Its cognate antigen is unknown. This sample was taken from a study of cytomegalovirus exposure and HLA in healthy donors. Findings and limits, study-wide: Immune exposure information available was restricted to CMV serostatus. The authors later found HLA-associated TCR beta chains more clonally expanded than equally common others.

The PCR made use of 60 Vbeta and 13 Jbeta primers. Some clones are missing from TCRdb's copy, which holds only in-frame ones; the method was immunoSEQ multiplex PCR. The sample lists roughly 180,000 clones, 75% to 85% occurring once. Between the trimmed V and J ends, which lost 5 bases and 1 base, there was a span of 16 bases. Germline CDR1 is SGHNT and CDR2 is YYREEE (reference sequence). The CDR3 contains 15 residues. This sequence joins TRBV5-4 and TRBJ2-7; D may be TRBD2 (6 bases). Material for sequencing was PBMCs. This sequence was found in a man aged 18 to 29 in good health and CMV-seronegative. The CDR3 is CASSLGRGPSYEQYF. The CDR3 DNA reads as TGTGCCAGCAGTCTGGGGCGGGGCCCTTCCTACGAGCAGTACTTC.